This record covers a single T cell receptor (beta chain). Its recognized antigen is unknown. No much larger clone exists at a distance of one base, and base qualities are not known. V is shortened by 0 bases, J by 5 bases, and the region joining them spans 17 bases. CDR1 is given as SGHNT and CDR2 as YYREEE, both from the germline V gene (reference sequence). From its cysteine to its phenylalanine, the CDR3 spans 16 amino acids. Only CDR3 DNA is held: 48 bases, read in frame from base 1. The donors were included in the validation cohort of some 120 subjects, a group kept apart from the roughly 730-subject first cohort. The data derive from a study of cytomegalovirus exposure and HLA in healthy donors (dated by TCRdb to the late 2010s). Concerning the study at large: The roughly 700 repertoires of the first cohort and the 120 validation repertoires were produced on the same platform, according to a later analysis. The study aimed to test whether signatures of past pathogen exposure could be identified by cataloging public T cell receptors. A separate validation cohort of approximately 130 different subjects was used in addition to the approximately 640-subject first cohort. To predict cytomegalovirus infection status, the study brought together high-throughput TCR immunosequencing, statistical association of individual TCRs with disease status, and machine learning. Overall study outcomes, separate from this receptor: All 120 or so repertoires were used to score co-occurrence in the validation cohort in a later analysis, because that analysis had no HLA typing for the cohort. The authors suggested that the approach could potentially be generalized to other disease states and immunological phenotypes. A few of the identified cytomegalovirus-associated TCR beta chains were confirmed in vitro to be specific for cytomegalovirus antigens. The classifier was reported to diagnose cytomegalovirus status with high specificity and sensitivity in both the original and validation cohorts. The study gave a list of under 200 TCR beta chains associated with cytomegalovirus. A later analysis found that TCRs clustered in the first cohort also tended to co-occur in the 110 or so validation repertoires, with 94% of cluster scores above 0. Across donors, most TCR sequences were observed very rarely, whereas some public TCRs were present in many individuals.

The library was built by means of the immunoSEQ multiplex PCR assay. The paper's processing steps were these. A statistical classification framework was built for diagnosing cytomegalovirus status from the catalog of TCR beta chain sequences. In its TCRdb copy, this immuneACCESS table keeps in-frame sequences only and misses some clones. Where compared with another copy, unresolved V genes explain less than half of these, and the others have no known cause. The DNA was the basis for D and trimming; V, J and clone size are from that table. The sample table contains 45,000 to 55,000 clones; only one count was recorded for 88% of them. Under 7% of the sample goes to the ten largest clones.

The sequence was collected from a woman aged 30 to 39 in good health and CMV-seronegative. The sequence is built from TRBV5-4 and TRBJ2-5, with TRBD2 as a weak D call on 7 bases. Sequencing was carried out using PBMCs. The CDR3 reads CASSLGGGTGIETQYF. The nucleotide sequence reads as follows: TGTGCCAGCAGCTTGGGGGGGGGCACAGGGATCGAGACCCAGTACTTC.